Each of the 13 T cell receptor beta chains below was sequenced from the same sample in a study of cytomegalovirus exposure and HLA in healthy donors. PCR was performed using 60 Vbeta and 13 Jbeta primers. Measured with immunoSEQ multiplex PCR; TCRdb has only the in-frame clones, and not every one. The table has approximately 170,000 clones, around three quarters seen once; the top ten hold about 2%. The sample was PBMCs. The source of these receptors is a woman aged 25 to 39 in good health and CMV-seropositive.

This clone has only one observation. The rearrangement uses TRBV27 and TRBJ2-1; D possibly corresponds to TRBD2 (6 bases). Germline CDR1 is MNHEY and CDR2 is SMNVEV (reference sequence). This CDR3 spans 15 amino acids. V was clipped by 2 bases and J by 3 bases, with 11 bases between them. CDR3: CASSLAGRNYNEQFF. In DNA, the CDR3 is TGTGCCAGCAGTTTAGCGGGGAGGAACTACAATGAGCAGTTCTTC.

This clone was recorded only once. The rearrangement links TRBV11-2 to TRBJ2-5, with 9 bases aligning to TRBD1. This CDR3 has 15 residues. The germline gives CDR1 SGHAT, CDR2 FQNNGV. With 5 bases clipped from V and 2 bases from J, the junction kept 6 bases outside the gene matches. As DNA, the CDR3 is TGTGCCAGCAGCCCGGACAGGGGCCAGCAAGAGACCCAGTACTTC. Protein sequence: CASSPDRGQQETQYF.

The genes are TRBV5-1 and TRBJ1-1; TRBD1 might be the D (6 bases). The V end was cut by 0 bases, the J end by 7 bases, with 16 bases between. The V gene's germline CDR1 is SGHRS and CDR2 YFSETQ. The CDR3 covers 15 residues. The DNA for the CDR3 is TGCGCCAGCAGCTTGGGTCAGGCGGGGGGCGGTGAAGCTTTCTTT. Amino acids: CASSLGQAGGGEAFF. The whole variable domain, filled in from reference TRBV5-1 and TRBJ1-1, reads KAGVTQTPRYLIKTRGQQVTLSCSPISGHRSVSWYQQTPGQGLQFLFEYFSETQRNKGNFPGRFSGRQFSNSRSEMNVSTLELGDSALYLCASSLGQAGGGEAFFGQGTRLTVV.

The chain links TRBV9 to TRBJ1-3, with D uncertain. The CDR3 extends over 16 amino acids. V lost 3 bases, J lost 4 bases, and 17 bases lay in between. Germline values: CDR1 SGDLS, CDR2 YYNGEE. In DNA, the CDR3 is TGTGCCAGCAGCGCTGACGGATGGAGTCGAGGAAACACCATATATTTT. Protein product: CASSADGWSRGNTIYF.

This rearrangement joins TRBV6-5 to TRBJ2-2; TRBD1 might be the D (6 bases). The length of the CDR3 is 16 residues. Trimming left V 4 bases short and J 3 bases short, with 15 bases between. In germline, CDR1 is MNHEY, CDR2 SVGAGI. The chain's CDR3 is CASSSSSRGDTGELFF. As DNA, the CDR3 is TGTGCCAGCAGTTCCTCTAGCAGGGGCGACACCGGGGAGCTGTTTTTT.

The chain couples TRBV12-5 to TRBJ2-5; D unresolved. Trimming took off 7 bases at V and 5 bases at J, with 11 bases between the two ends. Germline V gene sequence: CDR1 LGHNT, CDR2 FRNRAP. This CDR3 is 12 amino acids long. The CDR3 DNA follows: TGTGCTAGTGCACTTGGAGAGGAGACCCAGTACTTC. The encoded protein is CASALGEETQYF.

This chain connects TRBV4-3 to TRBJ1-6; D gene ambiguous. Trimming stripped 0 bases from V and 10 bases from J, with 4 bases between. CDR3 size: 12 residues. Germline V lookup: CDR1 LGHNA, CDR2 YSLEER. CDR3 in amino acids: CASSQDRSPLHF. In DNA, the CDR3 is TGCGCCAGCAGCCAAGATAGATCACCCCTCCACTTT.

V gene TRBV4-3 combines with J gene TRBJ2-5; D is unresolved. CDR1 is LGHNA and CDR2 is YSLEER in the germline V gene. Trimming cost V 1 base and J 5 bases, with 8 bases left between them. The CDR3 is made up of 13 amino acids. The CDR3 is CASSQVPPETQYF. The CDR3, as DNA: TGCGCCAGCAGCCAAGTCCCCCCTGAGACCCAGTACTTC.

This clone has only one observation. The chain couples TRBV10-1 to TRBJ2-5, with 11 bases lining up with TRBD2. This CDR3 has 16 residues. Germline CDR1 and CDR2: WNHNN and SYGVQD (reference sequence). After removal of 0 bases from V and 1 base from J, the junction contained 1 base not matched to a gene. The CDR3 is CASSESTSGTQETQYF. Written as DNA, the CDR3 is TGCGCCAGCAGTGAGTCGACTAGCGGGACCCAAGAGACCCAGTACTTC.

The chain recombines TRBV5-1 with TRBJ2-7, with 8 bases fitting TRBD2. V dropped 1 base and J dropped 5; count of bases not matched to a gene: 8. This CDR3 is 15 amino acids long. Germline V CDR1 and CDR2: SGHRS, YFSETQ. CDR3 region: CASSLQGAGGDEQYF. In DNA form, the CDR3 reads TGCGCCAGCAGCTTGCAAGGGGCGGGGGGCGACGAGCAGTACTTC.

The count of this clone is one. The chain couples TRBV6-1 to TRBJ2-3; 7 bases match TRBD2. This CDR3 has 15 amino acids. Germline trimming cut 2 bases from V and 5 bases from J; bases unmatched to any gene: 7. From germline, CDR1 is MNHNS and CDR2 SASEGT. CDR3 in amino acids: CASSERASGGDTQYF. The CDR3 coding sequence is TGTGCCAGCAGTGAAAGGGCTAGCGGTGGAGATACGCAGTATTTT.

The genes are TRBV29-1 and TRBJ1-1, with 9 bases that match TRBD1. V trimming: 5 bases; J trimming: 4 bases; junction bases outside the gene matches: 2. The CDR3 contains 12 residues. CDR1 SQVTM and CDR2 ANQGSEA come from the germline V gene. CDR3 sequence reads: CSVRQGVTEAFF. CDR3 in DNA: TGCAGCGTTAGACAGGGGGTCACTGAAGCTTTCTTT.

The chain couples TRBV7-9 to TRBJ2-1, with 7 positions matching TRBD2. Germline V gene lookup returns CDR1 SEHNR and CDR2 FQNEAQ (reference sequence). J gave up 5 bases and V 1 base, and 5 bases lay outside the gene matches. CDR3 length equals 15 residues. The CDR3 protein is CASSLGGSRNNEQFF. The DNA for the CDR3 is TGTGCCAGCAGCTTAGGCGGGAGCAGGAACAATGAGCAGTTCTTC.